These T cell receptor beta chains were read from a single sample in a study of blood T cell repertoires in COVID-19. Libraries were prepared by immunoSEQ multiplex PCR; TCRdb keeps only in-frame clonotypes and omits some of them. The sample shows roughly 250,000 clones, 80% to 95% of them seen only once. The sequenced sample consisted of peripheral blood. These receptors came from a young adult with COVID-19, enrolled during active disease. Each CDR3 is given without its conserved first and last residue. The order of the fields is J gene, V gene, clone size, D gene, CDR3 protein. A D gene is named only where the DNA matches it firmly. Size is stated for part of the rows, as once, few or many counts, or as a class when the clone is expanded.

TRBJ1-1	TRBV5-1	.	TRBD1	ASSLGQGANEAF
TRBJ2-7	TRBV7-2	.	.	ASSLRSATSSYEQY
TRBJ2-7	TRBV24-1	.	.	ATSDRDSPRQY
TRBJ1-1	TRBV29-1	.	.	SVEYGQMNTEAF
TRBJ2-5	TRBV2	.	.	ASSPVRDWQY
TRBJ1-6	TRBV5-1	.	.	ASSLGGHVNSPLH
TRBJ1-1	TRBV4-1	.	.	ASSQVVAVNTEAF
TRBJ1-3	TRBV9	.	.	ASSPDLAAGNTIY
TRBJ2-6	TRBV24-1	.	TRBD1	ATSKTGAGANVLT
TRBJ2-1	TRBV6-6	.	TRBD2	ASSELAGNYNEQF
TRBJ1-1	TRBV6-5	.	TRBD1	ASSPRTGANTEAF
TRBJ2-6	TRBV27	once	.	ASSFTGANVLT
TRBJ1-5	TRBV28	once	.	ASSLWQGSNQPQH
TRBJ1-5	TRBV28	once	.	ASSRDQPQH
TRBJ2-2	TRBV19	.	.	ASRQGLGTGELF
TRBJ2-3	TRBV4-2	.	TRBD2	ASSQVQREADTQY
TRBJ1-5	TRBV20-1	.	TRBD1	SASPGQGNQPQH
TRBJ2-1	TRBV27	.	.	ASKESSYNEQF
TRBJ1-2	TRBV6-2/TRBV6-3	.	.	ASSYEALGSTYGYT
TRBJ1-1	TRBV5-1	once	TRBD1	ASSLGRGTGNTEAF
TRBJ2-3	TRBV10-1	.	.	ASSESVRDTQY
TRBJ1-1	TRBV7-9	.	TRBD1	ASSYQGDTEAF
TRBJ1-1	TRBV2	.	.	ASRGEVVTEAF
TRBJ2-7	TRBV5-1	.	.	ASSLAPGSYEQY
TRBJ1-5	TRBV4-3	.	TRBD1	ASSPGTGAVDQPQH
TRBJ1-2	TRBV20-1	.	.	SATLNYGYT
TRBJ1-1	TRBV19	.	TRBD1	ASSEFRDRRPEAF
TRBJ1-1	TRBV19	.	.	ASSIGPLTEAF
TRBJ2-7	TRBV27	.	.	ASSSTNLGAVY
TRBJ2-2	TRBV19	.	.	ASSIRGIGELF
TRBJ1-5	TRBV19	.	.	ASSMRTELGNQPQH
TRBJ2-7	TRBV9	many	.	ASSLHPTQDGYEQY
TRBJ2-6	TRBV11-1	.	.	ASSARPDWGANVLT
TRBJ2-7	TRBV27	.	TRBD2	ASSLGTSGFYSYEQY
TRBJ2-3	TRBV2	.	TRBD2	ASRGASGLPTDTQY
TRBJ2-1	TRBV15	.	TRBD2	ATSRGTSGINEQF
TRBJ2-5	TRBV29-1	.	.	SVERAMQETQY
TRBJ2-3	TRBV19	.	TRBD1	ASSPGTGADTQY
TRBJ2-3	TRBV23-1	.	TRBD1	ASSQATGVLYTDTQY
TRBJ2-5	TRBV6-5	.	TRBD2	ASSPTSAQETQY
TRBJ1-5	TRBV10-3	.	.	AIRGNDPNQPQH
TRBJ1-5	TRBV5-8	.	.	ASCAGAHSNQPQH
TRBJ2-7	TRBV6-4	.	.	ARSRIGYEQY
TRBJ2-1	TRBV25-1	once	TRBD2	ASSEFLAGGNNEQF
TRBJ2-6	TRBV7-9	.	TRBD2	ASSLVSGSSGANVLT
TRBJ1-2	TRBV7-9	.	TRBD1	ASSPLQGVGYT
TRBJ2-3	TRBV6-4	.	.	ASSEIAGTDTQY
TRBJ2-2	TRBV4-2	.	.	ASSQEHRATGELF
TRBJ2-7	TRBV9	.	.	ASSVSSASYEQY
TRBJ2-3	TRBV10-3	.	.	AISESRGRGTDTQY
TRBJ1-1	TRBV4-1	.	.	ASSSAGQSEAF
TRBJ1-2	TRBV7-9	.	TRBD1	ASSNNPTGFYGYT
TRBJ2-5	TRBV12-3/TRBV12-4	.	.	ASSFYRETQY
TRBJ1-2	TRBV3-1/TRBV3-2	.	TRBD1	ASSFPGTGGGGYT
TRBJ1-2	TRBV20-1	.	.	SADRGYGYT
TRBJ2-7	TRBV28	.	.	ASSLPGYEQY
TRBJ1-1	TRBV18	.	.	ASSPPNGGNTEAF
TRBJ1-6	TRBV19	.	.	ASSTGRGSSSPLH
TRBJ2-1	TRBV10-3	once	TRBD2	AISEAGGPYNEQF
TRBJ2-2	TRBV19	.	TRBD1	ASGQGVTTGELF